This T cell receptor (beta chain) is drawn from a study of response to subunit inactivated influenza vaccine. Findings and limits, study-wide: T cells newly recruited by each seasonal influenza vaccination are few, the authors suggested.

TCRdb analysed the RT-PCR reads with MiXCR anew, one entry per CDR3 protein. This repertoire shows around 790,000 distinct CDR3 sequences, over 20% found once; its top ten account for 9.5% to 13%. The length of the CDR3 is 13 residues. With 6 bases removed from V and 0 bases from J, the gap between germline ends came to 8 bases. The germline V gene encodes CDR1 MDHEN and CDR2 SYDVKM. Remarks on this clonotype: Its antigen is still unknown.

The source is a man between 45 and 60 years old who received an inactivated influenza vaccine. Sequencing was performed on PBMCs from blood, taken roughly 5 days after vaccination. The chain joins TRBV28 to TRBJ2-5, with D unresolved. The CDR3: CASRLAYQETQYF. The CDR3 DNA reads as TGTGCCAGCAGGCTTGCGTACCAAGAGACCCAGTACTTC.